This entry describes one TCR beta chain. Its antigen is still unknown. The length of the CDR3 is 17 residues. The germline V gene has CDR1 LNHNV and CDR2 YYDKDF (reference sequence). Trimming took off 5 bases at V and 2 bases at J, with 21 bases between the two ends. This sample was taken from a study of cytomegalovirus exposure and HLA in healthy donors. General study results and limits: It was approximately 150 TCR beta chains that were listed as cytomegalovirus-associated.

The protocol was immunoSEQ multiplex PCR, while the TCRdb copy is restricted to in-frame clones and leaves out a portion. The sample lists 65,000 to 90,000 clones; 95% were seen once. The receptor was derived from a man aged 18 to 29 in good health and CMV-seronegative. The chain has TRBV15 and TRBJ1-1; D perhaps matches TRBD1 (5 bases). Sequencing was carried out using PBMCs. The CDR3 DNA is TGTGCCACCAGCGGATCGACAGTCTCCCGTCTAAACACTGAAGCTTTCTTT. This encodes CATSGSTVSRLNTEAFF.